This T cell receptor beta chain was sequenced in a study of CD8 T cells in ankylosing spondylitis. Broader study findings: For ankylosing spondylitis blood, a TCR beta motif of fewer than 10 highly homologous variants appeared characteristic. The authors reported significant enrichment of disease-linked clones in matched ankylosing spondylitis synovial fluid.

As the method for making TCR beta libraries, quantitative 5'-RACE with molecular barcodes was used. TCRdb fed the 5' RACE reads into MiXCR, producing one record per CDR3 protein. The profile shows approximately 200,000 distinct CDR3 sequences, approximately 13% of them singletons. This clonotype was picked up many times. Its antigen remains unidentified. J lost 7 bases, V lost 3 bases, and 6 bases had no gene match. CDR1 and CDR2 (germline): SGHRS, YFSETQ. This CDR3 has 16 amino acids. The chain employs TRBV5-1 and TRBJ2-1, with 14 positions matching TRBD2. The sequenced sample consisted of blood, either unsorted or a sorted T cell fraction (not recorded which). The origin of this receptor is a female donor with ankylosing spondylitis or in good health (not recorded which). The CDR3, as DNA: TGCGCCAGCAGCTACCTAGGACTAGCGGGAGGAAATGAGCAGTTCTTC. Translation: CASSYLGLAGGNEQFF. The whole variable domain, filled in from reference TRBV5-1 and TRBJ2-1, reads KAGVTQTPRYLIKTRGQQVTLSCSPISGHRSVSWYQQTPGQGLQFLFEYFSETQRNKGNFPGRFSGRQFSNSRSEMNVSTLELGDSALYLCASSYLGLAGGNEQFFGPGTRLTVL.